Each of the 7 T cell receptor beta chains below was sequenced from the same sample in a study of cytomegalovirus exposure and HLA in healthy donors (dated by TCRdb to about 2017). Libraries were made using the immunoSEQ multiplex PCR assay. The multiplex PCR relied on a mix of 60 forward primers for TCR Vbeta segments and 13 reverse primers for TCR Jbeta segments. Imported from immuneACCESS, the table was reduced by TCRdb to in-frame sequences with V and J called. These copies leave out some clones; in studies compared against another copy, an unresolved V gene accounts for under half, and the cause of the remainder is not known. Within this sample are about 180,000 clones, with around three quarters of them counted one time only. Together, the top ten hold under 0.75% of the sample. The source material was PBMCs. These receptors came from a woman aged 40 to 55 in good health and CMV-seronegative.

V usage is TRBV7-2 and J usage is TRBJ2-7; TRBD1 matches at 10 bases. Germline CDR1 SGHTA, CDR2 FQGNSA. Unmatched junction bases numbered 5, after V lost 3 bases and J lost 6 bases. The CDR3 is 14 residues long. The CDR3 DNA reads as TGTGCCAGCAGCTTGGTGGGACAGGGGCGCGAGCAGTACTTC. This gives the protein CASSLVGQGREQYF.

The chain couples TRBV23-1 to TRBJ1-5; 11 bases align to TRBD1. TRBV23-1 falls under the ORF class, with uncertain function. CDR3 length: 18 amino acids. V shed 2 bases, J shed 4 bases, and the junction held 10 bases outside the gene matches. CDR3 sequence (DNA): TGCGCCAGCAGTCAAAGCCGGGACAGGGGGTATAGGAATCAGCCCCAGCATTTT. The encoded protein is CASSQSRDRGYRNQPQHF.

This clone turned up a few times. The rearrangement uses TRBV2 and TRBJ1-5; a weak D match, TRBD1 (6 bases). V dropped 8 bases and J dropped 4 bases, with 12 bases sitting between them. Per the germline V gene, CDR1 is SNHLY and CDR2 is FYNNEI. The CDR3 covers 13 residues. The CDR3 sequence: CASVGTNNQPQHF. CDR3 coding DNA: TGTGCCAGCGTCGGGACAAATAATCAGCCCCAGCATTTT.

V is TRBV5-1 and J is TRBJ2-3, with D perhaps TRBD1 (5 bases). The CDR3 contains 17 residues. CDR1 is SGHRS, CDR2 YFSETQ, per germline. V was clipped by 3 bases and J by 1 base, with 18 bases between them. CDR3 DNA: TGCGCCAGCAGCTCGCCCGACAGAGCGTTCGGCACAGATACGCAGTATTTT. Translated, it gives CASSSPDRAFGTDTQYF.

The chain recombines TRBV6-1 with TRBJ1-5, with D tentatively TRBD1 (5 bases). The CDR3 extends over 13 amino acids. Between the trimmed V and J ends, which lost 3 bases and 6 bases, there was a span of 9 bases. Per germline, CDR1 MNHNS and CDR2 SASEGT. Here the CDR3 reads CASSDREGQPQHF. The CDR3 nucleotides read TGTGCCAGCAGTGACAGGGAAGGTCAGCCCCAGCATTTT.

The J gene is TRBJ2-2, the V gene TRBV10-3; possibly TRBD2 for D (6 bases). The CDR3 consists of 15 residues. The germline V and J ends were trimmed by 5 bases and 0 bases, with 10 bases remaining between them. Germline V gives CDR1 ENHRY, CDR2 SYGVKD. CDR3 DNA: TGTGCCATCAGTCTTCGGACTACGAACACCGGGGAGCTGTTTTTT. It codes for CAISLRTTNTGELFF.

The chain carries TRBV5-1 and TRBJ2-7, with TRBD1 matching 9 bases. V trimming: 3 bases; J trimming: 0 bases; junction bases outside the gene matches: 7. CDR3 length: 16 residues. Germline CDR1 is SGHRS and CDR2 is YFSETQ. The CDR3 region has the DNA TGCGCCAGCAGCTCCCAGACAGGGGGACTCTCCTACGAGCAGTACTTC. This codes for CASSSQTGGLSYEQYF. Based on the CDR3 plus reference TRBV5-1 and TRBJ2-7, the full variable domain is KAGVTQTPRYLIKTRGQQVTLSCSPISGHRSVSWYQQTPGQGLQFLFEYFSETQRNKGNFPGRFSGRQFSNSRSEMNVSTLELGDSALYLCASSSQTGGLSYEQYFGPGTRLTVT.